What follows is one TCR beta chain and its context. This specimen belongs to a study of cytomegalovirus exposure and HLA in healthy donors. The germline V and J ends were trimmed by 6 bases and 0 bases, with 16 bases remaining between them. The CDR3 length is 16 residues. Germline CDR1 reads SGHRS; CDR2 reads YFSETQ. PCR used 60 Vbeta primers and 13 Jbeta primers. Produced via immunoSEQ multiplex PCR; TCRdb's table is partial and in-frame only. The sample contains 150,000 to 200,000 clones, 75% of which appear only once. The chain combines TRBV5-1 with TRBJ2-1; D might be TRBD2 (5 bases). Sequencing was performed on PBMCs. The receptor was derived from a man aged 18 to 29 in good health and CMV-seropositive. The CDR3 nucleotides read TGCGCCAGCACCCAACCCTCTCGGGGCTCCTACAATGAGCAGTTCTTC. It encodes CASTQPSRGSYNEQFF.